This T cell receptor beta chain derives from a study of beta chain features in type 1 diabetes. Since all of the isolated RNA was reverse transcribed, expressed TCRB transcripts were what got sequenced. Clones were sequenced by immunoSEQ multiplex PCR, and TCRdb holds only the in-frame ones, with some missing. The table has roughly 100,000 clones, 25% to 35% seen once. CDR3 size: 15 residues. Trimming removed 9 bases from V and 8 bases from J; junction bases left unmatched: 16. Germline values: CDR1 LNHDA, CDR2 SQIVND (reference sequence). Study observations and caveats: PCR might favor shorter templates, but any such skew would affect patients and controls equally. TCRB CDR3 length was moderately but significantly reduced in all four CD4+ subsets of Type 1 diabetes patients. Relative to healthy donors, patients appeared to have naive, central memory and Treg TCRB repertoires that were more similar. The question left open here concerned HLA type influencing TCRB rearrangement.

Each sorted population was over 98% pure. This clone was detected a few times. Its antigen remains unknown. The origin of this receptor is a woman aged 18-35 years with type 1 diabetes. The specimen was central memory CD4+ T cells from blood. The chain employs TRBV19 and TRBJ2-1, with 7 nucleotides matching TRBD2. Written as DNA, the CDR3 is TGTGCCAGCACTCGGGACCACCCAAGCGGGGATGAGCAGTTCTTC. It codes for CASTRDHPSGDEQFF.